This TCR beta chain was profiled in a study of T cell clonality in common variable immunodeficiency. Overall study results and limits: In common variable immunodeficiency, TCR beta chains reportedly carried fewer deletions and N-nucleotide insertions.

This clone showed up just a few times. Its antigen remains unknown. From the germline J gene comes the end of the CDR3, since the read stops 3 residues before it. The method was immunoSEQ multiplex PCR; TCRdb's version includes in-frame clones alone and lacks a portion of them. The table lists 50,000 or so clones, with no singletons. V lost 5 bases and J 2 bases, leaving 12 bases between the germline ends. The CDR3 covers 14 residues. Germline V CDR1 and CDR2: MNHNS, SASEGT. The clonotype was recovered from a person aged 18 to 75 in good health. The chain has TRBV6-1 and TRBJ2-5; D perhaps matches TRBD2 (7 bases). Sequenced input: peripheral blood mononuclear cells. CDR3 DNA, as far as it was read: TGTGCCAGCAGTAAAGGGGGGGTGCAAGAGACC. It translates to CASSKGGVQET. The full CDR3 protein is CASSKGGVQETQYF.